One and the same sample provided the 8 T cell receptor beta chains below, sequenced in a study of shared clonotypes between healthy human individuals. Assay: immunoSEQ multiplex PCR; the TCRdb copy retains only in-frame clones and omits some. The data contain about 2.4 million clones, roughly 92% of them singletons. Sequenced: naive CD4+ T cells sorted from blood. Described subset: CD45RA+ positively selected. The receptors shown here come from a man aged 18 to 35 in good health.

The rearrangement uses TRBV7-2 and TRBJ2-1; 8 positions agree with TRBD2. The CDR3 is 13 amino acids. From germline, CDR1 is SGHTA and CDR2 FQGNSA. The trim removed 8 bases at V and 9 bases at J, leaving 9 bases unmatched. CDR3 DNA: TGTGCCAGCTCCGGGACTAGTGGGGTTGAGCAGTTCTTC. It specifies CASSGTSGVEQFF. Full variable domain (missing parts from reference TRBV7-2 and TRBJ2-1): GAGVSQSPSNKVTEKGKDVELRCDPISGHTALYWYRQSLGQGLEFLIYFQGNSAPDKSGLPSDRFSAERTGGSVSTLTIQRTQQEDSAVYLCASSGTSGVEQFFGPGTRLTVL.

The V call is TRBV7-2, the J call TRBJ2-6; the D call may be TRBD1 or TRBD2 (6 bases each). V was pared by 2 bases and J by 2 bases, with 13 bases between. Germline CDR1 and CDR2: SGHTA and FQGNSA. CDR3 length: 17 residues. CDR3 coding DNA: TGTGCCAGCAGCTTACATCCGGGGGCGACTGGGGCCAACGTCCTGACTTTC. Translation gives CASSLHPGATGANVLTF.

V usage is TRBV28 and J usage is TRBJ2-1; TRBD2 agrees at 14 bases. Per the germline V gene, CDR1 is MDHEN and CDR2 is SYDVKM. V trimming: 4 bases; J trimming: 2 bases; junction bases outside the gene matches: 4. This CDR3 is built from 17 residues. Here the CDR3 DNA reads TGTGCCAGCAGTTCCGGGACTAGCGGGGGTACCTACAATGAGCAGTTCTTC. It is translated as CASSSGTSGGTYNEQFF.

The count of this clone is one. CDR3 protein: CASNEREGDTQYF. CDR3 DNA sequence: TGTGCCAGCAATGAGCGGGAGGGGGATACGCAGTATTTT. The chain has TRBV6-6 and TRBJ2-3; TRBD2 aligns across 10 bases. Germline V lookup: CDR1 MNHNY, CDR2 SVGAGI (reference sequence). The CDR3 sequence is 13 residues long. V shed 7 bases, J shed 6 bases, and the junction held 4 bases outside the gene matches.

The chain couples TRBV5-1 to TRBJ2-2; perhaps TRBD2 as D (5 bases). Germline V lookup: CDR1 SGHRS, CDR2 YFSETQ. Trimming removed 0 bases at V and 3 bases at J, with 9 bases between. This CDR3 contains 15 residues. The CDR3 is CASSLAAGYTGELFF. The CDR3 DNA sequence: TGCGCCAGCAGCTTGGCCGCGGGCTACACCGGGGAGCTGTTTTTT.

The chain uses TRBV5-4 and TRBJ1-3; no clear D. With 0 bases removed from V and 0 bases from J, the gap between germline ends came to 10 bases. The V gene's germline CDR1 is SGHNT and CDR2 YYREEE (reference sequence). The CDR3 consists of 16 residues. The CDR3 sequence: CASSLALPNSGNTIYF. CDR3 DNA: TGTGCCAGCAGCTTGGCACTTCCAAACTCTGGAAACACCATATATTTT.

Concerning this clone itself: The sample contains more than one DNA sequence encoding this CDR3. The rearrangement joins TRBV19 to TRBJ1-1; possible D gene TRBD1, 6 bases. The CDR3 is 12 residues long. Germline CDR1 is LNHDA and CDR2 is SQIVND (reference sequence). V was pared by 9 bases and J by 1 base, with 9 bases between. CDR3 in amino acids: CASTTGNTEAFF. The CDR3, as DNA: TGTGCCAGCACGACAGGGAACACTGAAGCTTTCTTT.

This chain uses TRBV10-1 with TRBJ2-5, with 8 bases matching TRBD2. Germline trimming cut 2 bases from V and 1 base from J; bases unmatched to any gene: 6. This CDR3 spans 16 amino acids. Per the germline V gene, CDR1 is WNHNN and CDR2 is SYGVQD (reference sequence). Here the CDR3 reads CASSERKLAVQETQYF. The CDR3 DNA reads TGCGCCAGCAGTGAGAGGAAACTAGCGGTCCAAGAGACCCAGTACTTC.